This T cell receptor (beta chain) was found in a study of cytomegalovirus exposure and HLA in healthy donors. The method was immunoSEQ multiplex PCR; TCRdb's version includes in-frame clones alone and lacks a portion of them. This sample carries 140,000 to 150,000 clones, approximately 91% of them seen once, and the ten largest clones take 0.6% to 0.85%. Overall study results and limits: Published work reported that the classifier diagnosed cytomegalovirus status with high specificity and sensitivity.

As for this clone: The antigen remains unidentified.

The donors were part of the 120-subject validation cohort, which stood apart from the roughly 730-subject first cohort. Deletions cut 0 bases from V and 4 bases from J, with 12 bases between. This CDR3 is built from 15 residues. CDR1 and CDR2 (germline): MNHEY, SVGAGI. Sequencing used PBMCs. The receptor comes from a man aged 18 to 35 in good health and CMV-seronegative. This chain uses TRBV6-5 with TRBJ1-2, with D possibly being TRBD1 (5 bases). CDR3 sequence: CASSYSQGRGYGYTF. Written as DNA, the CDR3 is TGTGCCAGCAGTTACTCGCAGGGCCGAGGCTATGGCTACACCTTC.